What follows are 27 T cell receptor beta chains derived from one specimen sequenced in a study of blood T cell repertoires in COVID-19. Data came from immunoSEQ multiplex PCR; TCRdb stores just in-frame clones and leaves some out. The table includes 70,000 to 80,000 clones, around 80% detected once. Sequenced material: peripheral blood. These receptors were obtained from a human donor in a cohort sampled during active COVID-19.

This clone occurred once. The rearrangement links TRBV30 to TRBJ1-2, with D possibly TRBD1 on 6 matching bases. The CDR3 loop spans 14 amino acids. Trimming removed 2 bases at V and 3 bases at J, with 13 bases between. The germline V gene encodes CDR1 GTSNPN and CDR2 SVGIG (reference sequence). The CDR3 protein is CAWSQDSAYYGYTF. In nucleotides, the CDR3 is TGTGCCTGGAGTCAGGACAGTGCTTACTATGGCTACACCTTC.

J is TRBJ2-2 and V is TRBV28; 9 nucleotides line up with TRBD1. Germline V lookup: CDR1 MDHEN, CDR2 SYDVKM. This CDR3 has 16 amino acids. V lost 6 bases and J lost 7; bases outside the gene matches: 12. Here the CDR3 DNA reads TGTGCCAGCAGCCAACCGGGACAGGGTCTTCTCGGGGAGCTGTTTTTT. This gives the protein CASSQPGQGLLGELFF.

The rearrangement uses TRBV7-2 and TRBJ1-1; the D gene is possibly TRBD1 (5 bases). This CDR3 has 15 amino acids. The ends were cut back, 8 bases at V and 1 base at J, with 17 bases in the middle. CDR1 and CDR2 (germline): SGHTA, FQGNSA. CDR3 amino acids: CASSRAPNSNTEAFF. The CDR3 region has the DNA TGTGCCAGCTCCAGGGCGCCCAATTCGAACACTGAAGCTTTCTTT.

In this sample, this clone turned up many times. This chain joins TRBV6-5 and TRBJ1-1, with 7 positions matching TRBD1. The CDR3 is made up of 15 amino acids. The germline V gene encodes CDR1 MNHEY and CDR2 SVGAGI. V trimming: 6 bases; J trimming: 0 bases; junction bases outside the gene matches: 7. The CDR3 loop reads CASSGRTGLNTEAFF. The CDR3 DNA is TGTGCCAGCAGCGGCCGGACAGGTTTGAACACTGAAGCTTTCTTT.

The chain combines TRBV19 with TRBJ1-4, with TRBD1 as a possible D gene (6 bases). V lost 5 bases and J lost 3, with 13 bases in between. Germline CDR1 LNHDA, CDR2 SQIVND (reference sequence). The CDR3 is made up of 15 amino acids. The CDR3 loop reads CASSLNRASNEKLFF. CDR3 nucleotide sequence: TGTGCCAGTAGTTTAAACAGGGCCTCTAATGAAAAACTGTTTTTT.

This chain links TRBV14 with TRBJ2-7; 9 bases match TRBD2. The ends lost 1 base at V and 7 bases at J; junction bases unmatched: 14. Germline V gene data show CDR1 as SGHDN and CDR2 as FVKESK. This CDR3 has 17 residues. The CDR3 DNA is TGTGCCAGCAGCCAAGCACTAGCGGGCCGGGGGTTATGGGAGCAGTACTTC. It specifies CASSQALAGRGLWEQYF.

Notes on this clone: A read error may produce the germline difference seen at one junction end. This chain uses TRBV7-7 with TRBJ2-5; 14 bases fit TRBD2. The CDR3 has 17 residues. Germline V CDR1 and CDR2: SSHAT, FNYEAQ (reference sequence). CDR3 sequence (DNA): TGTGCTAGCAGTTCAGGACTAGCGGGGGGTTCAGTAGAGACCCAGTACTTC. Protein: CASSSGLAGGSVETQYF.

CDR3: CASSPPGLDYEQYF. The CDR3 DNA follows: TGTGCCAGCAGTCCACCGGGACTAGACTACGAGCAGTACTTC. The genes are TRBV28 and TRBJ2-7; TRBD2 matches at 8 bases. Germline loops: CDR1 MDHEN, CDR2 SYDVKM. The length of the CDR3 is 14 residues. V lost 5 bases and J lost 3; bases outside the gene matches: 6.

The V gene is TRBV4-2, the J gene TRBJ2-2; D possibly corresponds to TRBD1 (8 bases). V lost 0 bases, J lost 1 base, and 15 bases lay in between. In germline, CDR1 is LGHNA, CDR2 YNFKEQ. This CDR3 spans 18 amino acids. DNA of the CDR3: TGTGCCAGCAGCCAAGAGAGAAACAGGGGGGGGAACACCGGGGAGCTGTTTTTT. Translating it yields CASSQERNRGGNTGELFF.

The rearrangement uses TRBV7-9 and TRBJ1-2, with 11 bases lining up with TRBD1. The CDR3 totals 16 residues. Germline V gives CDR1 SEHNR, CDR2 FQNEAQ (reference sequence). J was trimmed by 1 base and V by 5 bases; bases with no gene match: 6. CDR3 in amino acids: CASSHRDRGYNYGYTF. CDR3 nucleotides: TGTGCCAGCAGCCACCGGGACAGGGGGTATAACTATGGCTACACCTTC.

The chain links TRBV4-3 to TRBJ2-1; 7 bases map to TRBD1. The CDR3 contains 16 residues. The V gene end was trimmed by 1 base and the J gene end by 0 bases; junction bases not matched to a gene: 3. CDR1 is LGHNA, CDR2 YSLEER, per germline. The CDR3 DNA reads as TGCGCCAGCAGCCAAGGACAGGGATTCTCCTACAATGAGCAGTTCTTC. It is translated as CASSQGQGFSYNEQFF.

The rearrangement uses TRBV4-3 and TRBJ2-2, with D perhaps TRBD2 (5 bases). This CDR3 is 16 amino acids long. Deletions cut 0 bases from V and 6 bases from J, with 14 bases between. Germline lookup yields CDR1 LGHNA and CDR2 YSLEER. This CDR3 is CASSQDASGSAGELFF. CDR3 nucleotides: TGCGCCAGCAGCCAAGATGCGTCGGGGAGCGCCGGGGAGCTGTTTTTT.

In this sample, this clone turned up a few times. This chain joins TRBV7-2 and TRBJ1-2; 9 nucleotides line up with TRBD1. The ends lost 2 bases at V and 7 bases at J; junction bases unmatched: 2. CDR1 is SGHTA and CDR2 is FQGNSA in the germline V gene. This CDR3 contains 13 residues. The chain's CDR3 is CASSLLQGAGYTF. The CDR3 nucleotides read TGTGCCAGCAGCTTATTACAGGGGGCTGGCTACACCTTC.

The chain carries TRBV4-3 and TRBJ2-3, with TRBD2 identical over 11 bases. Germline-derived CDR1 and CDR2 are LGHNA and YSLEER. The CDR3 is made up of 18 amino acids. Trimming removed 0 bases from V and 2 bases from J; junction bases left unmatched: 7. The CDR3 sequence is CASSQDSGTSGLTDTQYF. Here the CDR3 DNA reads TGCGCCAGCAGCCAAGATTCCGGGACTAGCGGACTCACAGATACGCAGTATTTT.

This sequence joins TRBV5-6 and TRBJ1-5; 9 bases are a match to TRBD1. Germline V lookup: CDR1 SGHDT, CDR2 YYEEEE. The J segment lost 4 bases and the V segment lost 3 bases, leaving 11 bases of the junction unmatched. The CDR3 runs 17 residues. The CDR3 DNA follows: TGTGCCAGCAGCTCACTTACGGGACAGGGCTTGAATCAGCCCCAGCATTTT. The encoded protein is CASSSLTGQGLNQPQHF.

The table lists this clone with a few counts. The V and J genes are TRBV7-2 and TRBJ2-3, with D uncertain. Deletions cut 2 bases from V and 1 base from J, with 10 bases between. The CDR3 is 15 amino acids. Germline values: CDR1 SGHTA, CDR2 FQGNSA. The CDR3 nucleotides read TGTGCCAGCAGCTTAACAAACATCCGCACAGATACGCAGTATTTT. Translated: CASSLTNIRTDTQYF.

This clone was seen only a few times. The V gene is TRBV10-2, the J gene TRBJ1-1; D ambiguous. The CDR3 covers 12 residues. CDR1 and CDR2 from the germline V gene are WSHSY and SAAADI. V was trimmed by 3 bases and J by 3 bases, leaving 5 bases between them. The CDR3 sequence: CASSEQYTEAFF. The CDR3 bases are TGCGCCAGCAGTGAACAATACACTGAAGCTTTCTTT.

Only a few counts were recorded for this clone. The genes are TRBV18 and TRBJ1-5; the D is unclear. Deletions cut 7 bases from V and 0 bases from J, with 7 bases between. The length of the CDR3 is 13 residues. Germline V lookup: CDR1 KGHSH, CDR2 LQKENI. In nucleotides, the CDR3 is TGTGCCAGCTGTCAGGATAGCAATCAGCCCCAGCATTTT. Translated: CASCQDSNQPQHF.

The chain has TRBV6-2 or TRBV6-3 and TRBJ2-2, with TRBD1 as a possible D gene (6 bases). CDR3 length: 15 amino acids. Between the trimmed V and J ends, which lost 0 bases and 5 bases, there was a span of 10 bases. CDR1 is MNHEY and CDR2 is SVGEGT in the germline V gene. CDR3 in amino acids: CASSYSAGATGELFF. The DNA of the CDR3 is TGTGCCAGCAGTTACTCCGCAGGGGCGACCGGGGAGCTGTTTTTT.

This clone has a count of ten or more. The chain has TRBV6-5 and TRBJ1-2; 8 bases line up with TRBD1. Germline lookup yields CDR1 MNHEY and CDR2 SVGAGI. The CDR3 loop spans 15 amino acids. Unmatched junction bases numbered 9, after V lost 5 bases and J lost 4 bases. The CDR3 bases are TGTGCCAGCAGTACCCGGACAGGGATCGCCTATGGCTACACCTTC. Its translation is CASSTRTGIAYGYTF.

The chain links TRBV20-1 to TRBJ2-1; D remains unclear. CDR1 is DFQATT and CDR2 is SNEGSKA in the germline V gene (reference sequence). The CDR3 runs to 11 residues. Trimming pared 7 bases from V and 5 bases from J, leaving 9 bases between. The CDR3 nucleotides read TGCAGTGTCGCGCTAAACAATGAGCAGTTCTTC. This gives the protein CSVALNNEQFF.

This clone was recorded only once. The gene calls are TRBV4-3 and TRBJ2-3, with D possibly TRBD1 on 5 matching bases. The CDR3 runs 15 residues. Between the trimmed V and J ends, which lost 0 bases and 4 bases, there was a span of 11 bases. CDR1 is LGHNA and CDR2 is YSLEER in the germline V gene. The DNA of the CDR3 is TGCGCCAGCAGCCAAGATCACGCCAGGGCAGATACGCAGTATTTT. Translated, it gives CASSQDHARADTQYF.

In its sample, this clone was seen a few times. The rearrangement joins TRBV7-3 to TRBJ2-1; TRBD2 agrees at 11 bases. Germline lookup yields CDR1 SGHTA and CDR2 FQGTGA. The CDR3 runs 15 residues. J lost 3 bases, V lost 8 bases, and 6 bases had no gene match. The CDR3 loop is CASARGTSGYNEQFF. CDR3 nucleotides: TGTGCCAGCGCACGCGGGACTAGCGGCTACAATGAGCAGTTCTTC.

The J gene is TRBJ2-1, the V gene TRBV19; 7 bases fit TRBD1. The CDR3 is 14 residues long. Trimming removed 9 bases from V and 2 bases from J; junction bases left unmatched: 7. From germline, CDR1 is LNHDA and CDR2 SQIVND (reference sequence). CDR3 sequence: CASNRGGTYNEQFF. The CDR3 DNA reads as TGTGCCAGCAACAGGGGTGGAACCTACAATGAGCAGTTCTTC.

V gene TRBV15 combines with J gene TRBJ1-4; possible D gene TRBD1, 6 bases. This CDR3 is 17 amino acids long. Germline V CDR1 and CDR2: LNHNV, YYDKDF (reference sequence). With 3 bases removed from V and 6 bases from J, the gap between germline ends came to 20 bases. The CDR3 sequence is CATSREVGQPTDEKLFF. The CDR3 nucleotides read TGTGCCACCAGCAGGGAAGTCGGACAGCCGACGGATGAAAAACTGTTTTTT.

Only one count was recorded for this clone. The rearrangement uses TRBV9 and TRBJ2-3, with D possibly TRBD2 on 6 matching bases. This CDR3 has 17 amino acids. V lost 3 bases and J 0 bases, leaving 17 bases between the germline ends. Germline CDR1 is SGDLS and CDR2 is YYNGEE. CDR3 sequence: CASSDVVGGSSTDTQYF. The DNA of the CDR3 is TGTGCCAGCAGCGACGTTGTCGGGGGAAGTAGCACAGATACGCAGTATTTT.

The rearrangement links TRBV6-4 to TRBJ2-7, with 8 bases matching TRBD1. The ends lost 2 bases at V and 4 bases at J; junction bases unmatched: 10. CDR1 MRHNA and CDR2 SNTAGT come from the germline V gene. This CDR3 is 16 amino acids long. CDR3 protein: CASSDTGQGIRYEQYV. In DNA, the CDR3 is TGTGCCAGCAGTGACACCGGACAGGGAATTAGGTACGAGCAGTACGTC.